This T cell receptor beta chain was captured in a study of shared clonotypes between healthy human individuals. Study-wide points: Clonotypes shared by all four donors outscored non-shared clonotypes in generation probability.

About this clone itself: What it recognizes is unknown. Other DNA sequences in the same sample also yield this CDR3.

Several immunoSEQ plates held equal portions of the genomic DNA taken from each subset. Using immunoSEQ multiplex PCR, the repertoire was profiled, and TCRdb retains in-frame clones only, with some absent. Of roughly 2 million clones listed, roughly 94% are singletons. Trimming removed 6 bases from V and 2 bases from J; junction bases left unmatched: 3. CDR3 length: 13 amino acids. Germline-derived CDR1 and CDR2 are MDHEN and SYDVKM. What was sequenced was naive CD4+ T cells sorted from blood. Subset denoted: CD45RA+ positively selected. V usage is TRBV28 and J usage is TRBJ2-7; TRBD1 agrees at 8 bases. This TCR was recovered from a man aged 18 to 30 in good health. The CDR3 is CASSPGGPYEQYF. In nucleotides, the CDR3 is TGTGCCAGCAGCCCAGGGGGCCCCTACGAGCAGTACTTC.